One and the same sample provided the 2 T cell receptor beta chains below, sequenced in a study of blood T cell repertoires in COVID-19. The table came from immunoSEQ multiplex PCR; TCRdb's copy has only in-frame clones and leaves some out. The table includes approximately 28,000 clones, around 90% detected once. The sample consisted of peripheral blood. These receptors were obtained from a woman aged 60-75 years with active COVID-19.

This clone has just one count. The V and J genes are TRBV29-1 and TRBJ1-2; D not resolved. CDR1 and CDR2 (germline): SQVTM, ANQGSEA. The V gene lost 2 bases and the J gene lost 8 bases, with 9 bases spanning the gap. The CDR3 is 11 residues long. The CDR3 is CSVEYSGGYTF. CDR3 in DNA: TGCAGCGTTGAATACAGTGGGGGCTACACCTTC.

This clone was detected only once. The chain recombines TRBV3-1 (or the pseudogene TRBV3-2) with TRBJ1-6, with D perhaps matching TRBD1 (5 bases). V lost 1 base, J lost 10 bases, and 11 bases lay in between. The CDR3 is made up of 14 amino acids. Germline V gene data show CDR1 as LGHDT and CDR2 as YNNKEL (reference sequence). The chain's CDR3 is CASSQVTGESPLHF. CDR3 bases: TGTGCCAGCAGCCAAGTCACAGGAGAATCACCCCTCCACTTT.